These 16 T cell receptor beta chains came from one sample sequenced in a study of blood T cells in healthy people across ages. A second roughly 7 to 12 cycle PCR used barcoded and J-beta primers. TCRdb independently ran MiXCR on the 5' RACE reads; one entry per CDR3 protein. The sample has fewer than 2,000,000 distinct CDR3 sequences, around 36% seen once. Sequences were obtained from blood. These receptors were taken from a woman aged 25 to 39 in good health.

This clonotype was seen ten or more times. The V and J genes are TRBV5-1 and TRBJ2-3, with a tentative D call TRBD1 (6 bases). The CDR3 contains 15 residues. Trimming removed 2 bases from V and 0 bases from J, with 10 bases in between. Germline V gene lookup returns CDR1 SGHRS and CDR2 YFSETQ. The CDR3 sequence: CASSLQGISTDTQYF. DNA of the CDR3: TGCGCCAGCAGCTTACAGGGCATTAGCACAGATACGCAGTATTTT.

About this clonotype: A read error may account for a junction end that differs from germline. The V call is TRBV11-2, the J call TRBJ1-4; no definite D call. Germline V lookup: CDR1 SGHAT, CDR2 FQNNGV. The CDR3 length is 16 residues. CDR3 region: CASSLGTVATNEKRFF. The CDR3 coding sequence is TGTGCCAGCAGCTTAGGGACGGTTGCAACTAATGAAAAACGGTTTTTT.

The chain employs TRBV29-1 and TRBJ2-7, with a possible D match to TRBD1 (6 bases). With 6 bases removed from V and 2 bases from J, the gap between germline ends came to 14 bases. Germline-derived CDR1 and CDR2 are SQVTM and ANQGSEA. The CDR3 loop spans 13 amino acids. The CDR3: CSVSTGAAYEQYF. Written as DNA, the CDR3 is TGCAGCGTCTCGACAGGCGCGGCCTACGAGCAGTACTTC.

In its sample, this clonotype was seen a few times. The chain links TRBV11-2 to TRBJ2-7, with TRBD2 matching over 12 bases. This CDR3 is 14 amino acids long. The germline gives CDR1 SGHAT, CDR2 FQNNGV. Trimming cost V 10 bases and J 4 bases; bases outside gene matches: 8. The CDR3 coding sequence is TGTGCCACCGGAGGACTAGCGGGACAATACGAGCAGTACTTC. It is translated as CATGGLAGQYEQYF.

Only a few counts were recorded for this clonotype. The gene calls are TRBV10-3 and TRBJ2-3, with D uncertain. CDR3 length equals 12 residues. The germline V gene has CDR1 ENHRY and CDR2 SYGVKD. Trimming shortened V by 10 bases and J by 6 bases, and 14 bases separated the two germline ends. This chain's CDR3 is CASFEVGDTQYF. The DNA of the CDR3 is TGTGCCAGCTTTGAAGTGGGTGATACGCAGTATTTT.

This clonotype was seen once. The chain carries TRBV6-5 and TRBJ2-7; D gene ambiguous. The CDR3 totals 14 residues. Germline-derived CDR1 and CDR2 are MNHEY and SVGAGI. Trimming took 2 bases from V and 3 from J, leaving 11 bases between them. The CDR3 DNA reads as TGTGCCAGCAGTTACCGGCCGGAGCGCTACGAGCAGTACTTC. It specifies CASSYRPERYEQYF.

The V call is TRBV7-8, the J call TRBJ1-4; D is ambiguous. Trimming pared 5 bases from V and 8 bases from J, leaving 12 bases between. CDR1 is SGHVS and CDR2 is FQNEAQ in the germline V gene. The CDR3 is 13 amino acids. DNA for the CDR3: TGTGCCAGCAGCGTATTGGTGGAGGAAAAACTGTTTTTT. Protein product: CASSVLVEEKLFF.

The rearrangement joins TRBV27 to TRBJ2-4; perhaps TRBD1 as D (6 bases). The DNA end is a closer match to TRBJ2-7, so the J assignment may be wrong. CDR1 and CDR2 (germline): MNHEY, SMNVEV (reference sequence). CDR3 size: 14 residues. CDR3 in DNA: TGTGCCAGCAGTTACAGGGTGGGGGCCTACGAGCAGTACTTC. It yields the protein CASSYRVGAYEQYF.

The chain couples TRBV7-9 to TRBJ1-1, with D perhaps TRBD1 (6 bases). The CDR3 covers 16 residues. The germline CDR1 and CDR2 sequences are SEHNR and FQNEAQ (reference sequence). The ends were cut back, 5 bases at V and 2 bases at J, with 18 bases in the middle. CDR3 nucleotides: TGTGCCAGCAGCGCAGCCGGACAGTTACTAAACACTGAAGCTTTCTTT. Protein: CASSAAGQLLNTEAFF.

The chain employs TRBV4-1 and TRBJ2-3; TRBD1 is a possible D gene (5 bases). V lost 1 base and J lost 8, with 16 bases in between. CDR3 length equals 15 residues. Germline V lookup: CDR1 MGHRA, CDR2 YSYEKL. This CDR3 is CASSQVGQAGSTQYF. The CDR3 DNA reads TGCGCCAGCAGCCAAGTGGGGCAGGCTGGGTCTACGCAGTATTTT.

The chain employs TRBV6-1 and TRBJ1-1; D call uncertain. CDR1 and CDR2 (germline): MNHNS, SASEGT. V was cut by 4 bases and J by 0 bases, with 9 bases left in between. This CDR3 is 14 amino acids long. The CDR3 DNA sequence: TGTGCCAGCAGTGTTAGCAGCATGAACACTGAAGCTTTCTTT. Amino acids: CASSVSSMNTEAFF.

This clonotype was seen at least ten times. J is TRBJ2-7 and V is TRBV29-1; D gene unclear. CDR1 SQVTM and CDR2 ANQGSEA come from the germline V gene. V shed 5 bases and J shed 3 bases, with 8 bases lying between them. This CDR3 has 11 residues. The CDR3 loop is CSVTTFYEQYF. For the CDR3, the DNA is TGCAGCGTTACGACATTCTACGAGCAGTACTTC.

The rearrangement links TRBV10-3 to TRBJ2-6, with D possibly called TRBD1 or TRBD2 (5 bases each). This CDR3 spans 16 amino acids. V gave up 3 bases and J gave up 8 bases, with 17 bases separating them. Germline V gene sequence: CDR1 ENHRY, CDR2 SYGVKD. CDR3 sequence (DNA): TGTGCCATCAGTGATCGCTGGGGGAAGGGGACCAACGTCCTGACTTTC. Translation gives CAISDRWGKGTNVLTF.

The V and J genes are TRBV5-5 and TRBJ1-1, with no clear D. Trimming removed 3 bases from V and 3 bases from J, with 12 bases in between. The germline V gene has CDR1 SGHKS and CDR2 YYEKEE (reference sequence). This CDR3 is 14 amino acids long. The CDR3 DNA reads TGTGCCAGCAGCTCAGACCACATGGACACTGAAGCTTTCTTT. Its protein is CASSSDHMDTEAFF.

The rearrangement links TRBV10-3 to TRBJ1-2; D uncertain. The germline V gene encodes CDR1 ENHRY and CDR2 SYGVKD. Trimming removed 2 bases at V and 8 bases at J, with 9 bases between. The CDR3 consists of 12 residues. CDR3: CAISELDGGYTF. CDR3 DNA: TGTGCCATCAGTGAGCTCGACGGAGGCTACACCTTC.

In this sample, this clonotype turned up a few times. The J gene is TRBJ2-7, the V gene TRBV20-1; D is ambiguous. This CDR3 contains 15 residues. Trimming shortened V by 5 bases and J by 0 bases, and 17 bases separated the two germline ends. In germline, CDR1 is DFQATT, CDR2 SNEGSKA (reference sequence). The CDR3 reads CSARLDTSNSYEQYF. The DNA for the CDR3 is TGCAGTGCTCGCCTTGACACTTCCAACTCCTACGAGCAGTACTTC.